In this sample, the clone carrying this T cell receptor (beta chain) turned up a few times. Its antigen is not known. After isolation, RNA underwent reverse transcription to generate cDNA as the sequencing template. Assay used: immunoSEQ multiplex PCR; TCRdb lists only in-frame clones, some missing. Altogether roughly 60,000 clones are present, about 44% being singletons, with the ten largest covering around 54%. This record comes from a study of CD8+ T cells in alopecia areata. The CDR3 sequence is 14 residues long. V lost 6 bases to trimming and J lost 4 bases; unmatched junction nucleotides: 8. Germline V gives CDR1 SQVTM, CDR2 ANQGSEA. Peripheral blood and lesional scalp punch biopsies came from alopecia areata patients. PBMCs were stained for CD3, CD4 and CD8, and CD4+ and CD8+ T cells were sorted. Whole-study results and caveats: Lesional scalp displayed greater clonality than normal scalp, most notably in alopecia totalis/universalis. Scalp samples also contribute reads from the resident alphabeta T cells found in normal skin.

The rearrangement uses TRBV29-1 and TRBJ2-1; 8 nucleotides align to TRBD2. What was sequenced was NKG2D-low CD8+ T cells sorted from blood. This sequence was found in a human donor with alopecia areata. CDR3 residues: CSVPTGGRYNEQFF. For the CDR3, the DNA is TGCAGCGTCCCGACGGGAGGGCGGTACAATGAGCAGTTCTTC.